The present T cell receptor (beta chain) was sequenced within a study of monozygotic twins with inflammatory bowel disease. The CDR3 consists of 16 residues. CDR1 and CDR2 (germline): SGHVS, FQNEAQ. Each donor had about 2.5 ml of blood drawn. Eight separate reactions per sample yielded the cDNA. No DNA is given; TCRdb re-called the 5' RACE reads and lists each CDR3 protein once. Recorded for this sample: around 380,000 distinct CDR3 sequences. Material for sequencing was blood. V usage is TRBV7-8 and J usage is TRBJ2-3; checking the TCRdb D call of TRBD2 is not possible without DNA. The sequence derives from a human donor with ulcerative colitis or Crohn's disease, or a healthy co-twin of an affected twin (not recorded which). CDR3 in amino acids: CASSLRGGGPRVTQYF. The complete variable domain, with remaining parts taken from reference TRBV7-8 and TRBJ2-3, reads GAGVSQSPRYKVAKRGQDVALRCDPISGHVSLFWYQQALGQGPEFLTYFQNEAQLDKSGLPSDRFFAERPEGSVSTLKIQRTQQEDSAVYLCASSLRGGGPRVTQYFGPGTRLTVL.